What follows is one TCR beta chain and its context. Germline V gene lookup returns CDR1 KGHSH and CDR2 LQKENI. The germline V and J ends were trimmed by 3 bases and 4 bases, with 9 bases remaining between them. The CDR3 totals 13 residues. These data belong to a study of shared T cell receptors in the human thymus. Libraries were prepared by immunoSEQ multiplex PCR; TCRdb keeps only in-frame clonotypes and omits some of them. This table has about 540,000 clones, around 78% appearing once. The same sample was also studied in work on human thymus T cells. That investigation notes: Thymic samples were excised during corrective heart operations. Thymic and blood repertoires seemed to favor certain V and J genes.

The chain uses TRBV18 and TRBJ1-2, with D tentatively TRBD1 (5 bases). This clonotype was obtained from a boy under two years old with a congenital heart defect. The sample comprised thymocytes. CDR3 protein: CASSPDKSYGYTF. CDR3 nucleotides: TGTGCCAGCTCACCGGACAAGAGCTATGGCTACACCTTC.